This T cell receptor (beta chain) was obtained from a study of regulatory T cells in long-lasting Graves disease. Broader study findings: Lower TCR diversity was seen in persistent Graves' patients than in newly diagnosed ones.

In its sample, this clonotype was seen a few times. Its antigen is undetermined. Through Arm-PCR of CDR3 regions and iRepertoire HTBI primers, TCR beta libraries were built. A single record per CDR3 protein comes from TCRdb applying MiXCR to the multiplex PCR reads. The sample shows 350,000 to 550,000 distinct CDR3 sequences, approximately 14% of them seen only once. Germline V gene lookup returns CDR1 KGHSH and CDR2 LQKENI. The CDR3 runs to 17 residues. Time point described: newly diagnosed GD, antithyroid drugs for less than 3 months. From RNA extracted from PBMCs, the TCR library was made. These same records also appear under a second study, on T cells in Graves' hyperthyroidism and ophthalmopathy. That paper states: First-round RT-PCR with HTBI primers amplified the TCR CDR3 region. Most thyroid clonotypes that were expanded above 0.001 also turned up in blood. Progression to ophthalmopathy was predicted a median of roughly seven months early.

This TCR was recovered from a woman aged 45-60 years with Graves disease. This specimen consisted of peripheral blood mononuclear cells (PBMCs), obtained at new diagnosis, from a patient treated with antithyroid drugs. This sequence joins TRBV18 and TRBJ2-3; 9 bases are shared with TRBD2. The tail of the sequence fits TRBJ2-7 better, so the J call may be wrong. CDR3 region: CASSPPWASGRSSEQYF. The CDR3 DNA reads TGTGCCAGCTCACCCCCATGGGCAAGCGGGAGGTCAAGCGAGCAGTACTTC.